This record covers a single TCR beta chain. The CDR3 is 15 amino acids. V shed 8 bases, J shed 2 bases, and the junction held 9 bases outside the gene matches. Germline loops: CDR1 LNHDA, CDR2 SQIVND (reference sequence). The data were produced by immunoSEQ multiplex PCR, yet TCRdb's version contains in-frame clones alone and is incomplete. The top ten hold 3% to 4% of the sample, which has about 350,000 clones, 92% seen once. The data stem from a study of Ad26.COV2.S vaccination and SARS-CoV-2 variants. The source is a human donor who had recovered from COVID-19. The specimen was peripheral blood, collected after recovery from COVID-19. This rearrangement joins TRBV19 to TRBJ2-7, with 10 bases that match TRBD1. The CDR3 sequence: CASRTIGQGAYEQYF. The CDR3 coding sequence is TGTGCCAGTCGGACAATTGGACAGGGGGCCTACGAGCAGTACTTC.